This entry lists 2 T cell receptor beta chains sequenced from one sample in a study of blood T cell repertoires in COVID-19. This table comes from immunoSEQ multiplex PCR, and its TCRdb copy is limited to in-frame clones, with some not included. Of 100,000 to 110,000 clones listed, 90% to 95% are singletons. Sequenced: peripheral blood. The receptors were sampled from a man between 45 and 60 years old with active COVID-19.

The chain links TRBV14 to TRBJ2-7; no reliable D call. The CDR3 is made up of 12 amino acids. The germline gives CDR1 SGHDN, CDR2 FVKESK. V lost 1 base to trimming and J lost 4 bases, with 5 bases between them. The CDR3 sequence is CASSQVPYEQYF. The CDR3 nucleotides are TGTGCCAGCAGCCAAGTTCCATACGAGCAGTACTTC.

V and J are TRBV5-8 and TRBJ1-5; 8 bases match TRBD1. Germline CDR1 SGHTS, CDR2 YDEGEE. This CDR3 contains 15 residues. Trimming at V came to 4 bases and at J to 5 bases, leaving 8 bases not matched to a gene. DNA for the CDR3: TGTGCCAGCAGCGTAGGACAGGGAATTTATCAGCCCCAGCATTTT. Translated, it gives CASSVGQGIYQPQHF.